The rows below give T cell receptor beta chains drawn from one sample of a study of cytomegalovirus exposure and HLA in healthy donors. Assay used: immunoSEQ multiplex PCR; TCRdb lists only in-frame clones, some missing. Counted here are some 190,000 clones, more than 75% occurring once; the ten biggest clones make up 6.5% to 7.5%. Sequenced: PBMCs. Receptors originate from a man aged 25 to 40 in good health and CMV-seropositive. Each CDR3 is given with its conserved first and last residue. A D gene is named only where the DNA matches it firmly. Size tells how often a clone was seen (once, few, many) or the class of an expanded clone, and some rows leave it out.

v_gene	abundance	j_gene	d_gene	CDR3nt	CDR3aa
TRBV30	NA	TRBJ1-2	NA	TGTGCCTGGAGATCCGACCTAGCGTCTTCCTATGGCTACACCTTC	CAWRSDLASSYGYTF
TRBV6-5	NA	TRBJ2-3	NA	TGTGCCAGCAGCACTGGGGGGTCAGATACGCAGTATTTT	CASSTGGSDTQYF
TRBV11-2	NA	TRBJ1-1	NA	TGTGCCAGCAGCCAAGGGGGGGGAAGTGAAGCTTTCTTT	CASSQGGGSEAFF
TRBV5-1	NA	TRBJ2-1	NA	TGCGCCAGTTCCGAATTGGGGGGGGCGAACAATGAGCAGTTCTTC	CASSELGGANNEQFF
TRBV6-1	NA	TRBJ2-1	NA	TGTGCCAGCAGTGGCCTGAGGGGCGATGAGCAGTTCTTC	CASSGLRGDEQFF
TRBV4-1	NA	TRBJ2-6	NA	TGCGCCAGCAGCCAAGGGGTCAACTCCGGGGCCAACGTCCTGACTTTC	CASSQGVNSGANVLTF
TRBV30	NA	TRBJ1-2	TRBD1	TGTGCCTGGAGTTCTTCGCAGGGGGACGGCTACACCTTC	CAWSSSQGDGYTF
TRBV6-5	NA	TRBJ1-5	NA	TGTGCCAGCAGTACAGGGTACAATCAGCCCCAGCATTTT	CASSTGYNQPQHF
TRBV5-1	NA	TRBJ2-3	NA	TGCGCCAGCAGCTTGGAGGCGGCTATTGGCACAGATACGCAGTATTTT	CASSLEAAIGTDTQYF
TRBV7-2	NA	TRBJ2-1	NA	TGTGCCAGCAGCTCTCGACTTTCAACCTCCTACAATGAGCAGTTCTTC	CASSSRLSTSYNEQFF
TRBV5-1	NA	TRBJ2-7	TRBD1	TGCGCCAGCAGCCCGGGACAGGCTAACTACGAGCAGTACTTC	CASSPGQANYEQYF
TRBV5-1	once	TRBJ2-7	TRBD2	TGCGCCAGCAGCCTGGGACTAGCGGGAGTTGACGAGCAGTACTTC	CASSLGLAGVDEQYF
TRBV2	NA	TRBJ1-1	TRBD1	TGTGCCAGCAGTACAGGGGATAGTGAAGCTTTCTTT	CASSTGDSEAFF
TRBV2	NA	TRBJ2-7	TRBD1	TGTGCCAGCAGCATCGGACAGGGGGACTACGAGCAGTACTTC	CASSIGQGDYEQYF
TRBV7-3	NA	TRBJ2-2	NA	TGTGCCAGCAGCCCGCAGGGGCTAAACACCGGGGAGCTGTTTTTT	CASSPQGLNTGELFF
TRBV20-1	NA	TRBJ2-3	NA	TGCAGTGCCGGAAGACTATACCCCTCGTATTTT	CSAGRLYPSYF
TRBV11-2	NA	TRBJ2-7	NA	TGTGCCAGCAGCACCACGGACAGTCTAACCTACGAGCAGTACTTC	CASSTTDSLTYEQYF
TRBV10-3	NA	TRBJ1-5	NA	TGTGCCATCAGTGAGTCTGGGGGTATGGGTCAGCCCCAGCATTTT	CAISESGGMGQPQHF
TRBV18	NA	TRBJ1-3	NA	TGTGCCAGCTCTCCCGGTGGCCCGGATTACACCATATATTTT	CASSPGGPDYTIYF
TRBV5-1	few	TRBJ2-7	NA	TGCGCCAGCAGCTTGGCCGGAGGGTGGCGTACCGGAGGGTACGAGCAGTACTTC	CASSLAGGWRTGGYEQYF
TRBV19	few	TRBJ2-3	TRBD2	TGTGCCAGTAGGGCCCGGGGAGGGACTAGCGAGGGCGCAGATACGCAGTATTTT	CASRARGGTSEGADTQYF
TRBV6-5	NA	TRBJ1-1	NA	TGTGCCAGCAGTCATCGACCGATGAGGAACACTGAAGCTTTCTTT	CASSHRPMRNTEAFF